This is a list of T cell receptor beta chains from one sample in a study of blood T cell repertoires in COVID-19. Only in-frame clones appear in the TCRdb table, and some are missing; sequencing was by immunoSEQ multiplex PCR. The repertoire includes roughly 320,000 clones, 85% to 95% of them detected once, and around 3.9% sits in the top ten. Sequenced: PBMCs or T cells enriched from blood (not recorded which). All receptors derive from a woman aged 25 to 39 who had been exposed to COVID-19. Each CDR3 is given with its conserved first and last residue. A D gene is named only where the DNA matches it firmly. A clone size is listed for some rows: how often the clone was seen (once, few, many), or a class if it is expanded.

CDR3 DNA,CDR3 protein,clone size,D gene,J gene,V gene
TGCGCCAGCAGCTTGGCCGGCCCGGGACAACAAGAGACCCAGTACTTC,CASSLAGPGQQETQYF,-,-,TRBJ2-5,TRBV5-1
TGTGCCAGCAGTTTACAGGGGCACGAAAAACTGTTTTTT,CASSLQGHEKLFF,-,-,TRBJ1-4,TRBV12-3/TRBV12-4
TGTGCCAGCAGCTTAGGTTCTTCAGGGCTTTCCATATATTTT,CASSLGSSGLSIYF,few,-,TRBJ1-3,TRBV13
TGTGCCAGCAGCCCAGGGGGGCCCTATGGCTACACCTTC,CASSPGGPYGYTF,once,TRBD1,TRBJ1-2,TRBV11-2
TGCGCCAGCATCATCCGGGGGGGCTCTGGGGCCAACGTCCTGACTTTC,CASIIRGGSGANVLTF,-,TRBD2,TRBJ2-6,TRBV4-3
TGTGCCATCAGTGGGACAACGGATGGCTACACCTTC,CAISGTTDGYTF,-,-,TRBJ1-2,TRBV10-3
TGTGCCAGCAGTTACGGCGTAGTGAGCGCTGAAGCTTTCTTT,CASSYGVVSAEAFF,few,-,TRBJ1-1,TRBV6-5
TGTGCCAGCAGCTTGGGTACTAGCGGGGGGGCCCACACAGATACGCAGTATTTT,CASSLGTSGGAHTDTQYF,-,TRBD2,TRBJ2-3,TRBV5-4
TGTGCCAGCTCACCACAAGTAGCGGCTGAAGCTTTCTTT,CASSPQVAAEAFF,-,-,TRBJ1-1,TRBV18
TGTGCCAGCTCACCACAGGGACAAGGCTCCTACAATGAGCAGTTCTTC,CASSPQGQGSYNEQFF,-,-,TRBJ2-1,TRBV18
TGTGCCACCAGTGATCCCCGGGACAGCCAAGAGACCCAGTACTTC,CATSDPRDSQETQYF,-,TRBD1,TRBJ2-5,TRBV24-1
TGTGCCAGCAGCGACGACAGGGCGGGCTATGGCTACACCTTC,CASSDDRAGYGYTF,-,TRBD1,TRBJ1-2,TRBV13
TGTGCCAGCAGCTTAGGACTAGCGGGGGGGCTGGGGGAGACCCAGTACTTC,CASSLGLAGGLGETQYF,-,TRBD2,TRBJ2-5,TRBV7-2
TGTGCCAGCAGTGACAGGGGGGGATGGTTCGCCACTGAAGCTTTCTTT,CASSDRGGWFATEAFF,-,-,TRBJ1-1,TRBV6-4
TGCGCCAGCAGCCCGCTTAGTAGCTCTGGAAACACCATATATTTT,CASSPLSSSGNTIYF,-,-,TRBJ1-3,TRBV5-1
TGTGCCACCAGTGAGTCGACAGGGCCAGAGACCCAGTACTTC,CATSESTGPETQYF,-,TRBD1,TRBJ2-5,TRBV24-1
TGCGCCAGCAGCCAAGATTTCGGGAGCTATGGCTACACCTTC,CASSQDFGSYGYTF,-,-,TRBJ1-2,TRBV4-1
TGTGCCAGCAGTTTATCCCCGGGACTCCCCGGCGGCTACACCTTC,CASSLSPGLPGGYTF,-,-,TRBJ1-2,TRBV27
TGTGCCAGCAGCGCAGGGGGCGGAGGCGGGGAGCTGTTTTTT,CASSAGGGGGELFF,-,TRBD1,TRBJ2-2,TRBV9
TGTGCCAGCAGTGAAACAGACAGGGGTTATGGCTACACCTTC,CASSETDRGYGYTF,-,TRBD1,TRBJ1-2,TRBV6-1
TGTGCCAGCAGCCTCCGGGACAGGGCCATGAACACTGAAGCTTTCTTT,CASSLRDRAMNTEAFF,once,TRBD1,TRBJ1-1,TRBV9
TGTGCCAGTAGTATTCTAGTCTCTCCTGGAAACACCATATATTTT,CASSILVSPGNTIYF,-,-,TRBJ1-3,TRBV19
TGTGCCAGCAGTAGACAGTCGGAGGGCTACACCTTC,CASSRQSEGYTF,-,-,TRBJ1-2,TRBV6-5
TGTGCCAGCAGCTTATCGGGACACACTAACTATGGCTACACCTTC,CASSLSGHTNYGYTF,once,-,TRBJ1-2,TRBV7-8
TGCGCCAGCAGCCGACAGAACACCGGGGAGCTGTTTTTT,CASSRQNTGELFF,once,-,TRBJ2-2,TRBV5-1
TGCGCCAGCAGCGCCTTAGGCGGTCCCGGGGAGCTGTTTTTT,CASSALGGPGELFF,few,-,TRBJ2-2,TRBV5-1
TGTGCCAGCAGTTTAGCTAGCGGGGGTTTGGAGACCCAGTACTTC,CASSLASGGLETQYF,-,TRBD2,TRBJ2-5,TRBV27
TGTGCCAGCAGTTACCAGGGCCCGGGTTATGGCTACACCTTC,CASSYQGPGYGYTF,few,-,TRBJ1-2,TRBV6-5
TGCGCCAGCAGCTTGGATACGGAGACCGGGGAGCTGTTTTTT,CASSLDTETGELFF,-,-,TRBJ2-2,TRBV5-1
TGTGCCAGCAGCCCCCAACAGGGGAAGGTCACTGAAGCTTTCTTT,CASSPQQGKVTEAFF,-,TRBD1,TRBJ1-1,TRBV3-1/TRBV3-2
TGTGCCAGCTTCGGGGGACCGAACACTGAAGCTTTCTTT,CASFGGPNTEAFF,-,-,TRBJ1-1,TRBV11-2
TGTGCCAGCAGCGTGGGGCTAGCGGGGGGAGCGGAGACCCAGTACTTC,CASSVGLAGGAETQYF,-,TRBD2,TRBJ2-5,TRBV9
TGTGCCAGCAGTTTTCTCTTAGGGACAGGGGAAAAACTGTTTTTT,CASSFLLGTGEKLFF,-,TRBD1,TRBJ1-4,TRBV27
TGTGCCATCAGTGAGGAACAGGGTGACTCCTACGAGCAGTACTTC,CAISEEQGDSYEQYF,-,-,TRBJ2-7,TRBV10-3
TGTGCCAGCAAGAGCTTAGAGAACACTGAAGCTTTCTTT,CASKSLENTEAFF,-,-,TRBJ1-1,TRBV3-1/TRBV3-2
TGTGCCAGTAGTGTCGGGACAGCCTATGGCTACACCTTC,CASSVGTAYGYTF,-,TRBD1,TRBJ1-2,TRBV19
TGCGCCAGCAGCCAAGACCGACTAGCCTGGGACAATGAGCAGTTCTTC,CASSQDRLAWDNEQFF,-,TRBD2,TRBJ2-1,TRBV4-3
TGCAGTGCTAGTCAGCGGGGGTACCAAGAGACCCAGTACTTC,CSASQRGYQETQYF,-,TRBD2,TRBJ2-5,TRBV20-1
TGTGCCAGCAGCTTAGTAACGTTCGGGGAGCAGTACTTC,CASSLVTFGEQYF,-,-,TRBJ2-7,TRBV13
TGTGCCAGCAGCCGACAGGGTCGGTTGAACACTGAAGCTTTCTTT,CASSRQGRLNTEAFF,few,TRBD1,TRBJ1-1,TRBV11-2
TGTGCCAGCAGCGTAACTCCCTCTAGTTACGAGCAGTACTTC,CASSVTPSSYEQYF,few,-,TRBJ2-7,TRBV9
TGTGCCAGCAGCCTCCGATCGGGACAGGTGGTGACTAATGAAAAACTGTTTTTT,CASSLRSGQVVTNEKLFF,-,TRBD1,TRBJ1-4,TRBV4-2
TGTGCCTGGAGTCGACAGGGGCTCAATCAGCCCCAGCATTTT,CAWSRQGLNQPQHF,-,TRBD1,TRBJ1-5,TRBV30
TGTGCCAGCAGCCGCGGACGGGGGTATGCCAATGAGCAGTTCTTC,CASSRGRGYANEQFF,once,-,TRBJ2-1,TRBV3-1/TRBV3-2
TGTGCCAGCAACTCACGTAACAGGTTTGATGAAGCTTTCTTT,CASNSRNRFDEAFF,-,-,TRBJ1-1,TRBV6-5
TGTGCCAGCAGCGCGGGGACAGACTTGAACACTGAAGCTTTCTTT,CASSAGTDLNTEAFF,few,TRBD1,TRBJ1-1,TRBV9
TGCGCCAGCAGCACGGGACAGGGGGCTGAAATAGATACGCAGTATTTT,CASSTGQGAEIDTQYF,few,TRBD1,TRBJ2-3,TRBV5-1
TGTGCCAGCAGCTTAGTTAGGGGACAGGGGGCGATCGAGCAGTACTTC,CASSLVRGQGAIEQYF,-,TRBD1,TRBJ2-7,TRBV11-2
TGCGCCAGCAGCGCCGGGACAGAAGAAAAACTGTTTTTT,CASSAGTEEKLFF,-,TRBD1,TRBJ1-4,TRBV5-1
TGTGCCACCAGTGATCCGATGGCAAATCAGCCCCAGCATTTT,CATSDPMANQPQHF,-,-,TRBJ1-5,TRBV24-1
TGTGCCAGTAGTATGGGGCCAGGGTCCTACGAGCAGTACTTC,CASSMGPGSYEQYF,-,-,TRBJ2-7,TRBV19
TGTGCGCGACGCGGGGTGCCGGACAGGCCGCGAAGGGGCTACACCTTC,CARRGVPDRPRRGYTF,-,TRBD1,TRBJ1-2,TRBV25-1
TGCGCCAGCAGCTTGGGTCAGGCCTTCTATGGCTACACCTTC,CASSLGQAFYGYTF,-,-,TRBJ1-2,TRBV5-1
TGCGCCAGCAGCCGGGACAGGGGGCTGGGAACTGAAGCTTTCTTT,CASSRDRGLGTEAFF,-,TRBD1,TRBJ1-1,TRBV4-3
TGTGCCATCAGTGAGTCTTATGGGACAGGGATTGAAAAACTGTTTTTT,CAISESYGTGIEKLFF,-,TRBD1,TRBJ1-4,TRBV10-3
TGTGCCAGCAGCTCCACCCAGGGGGCGTCCTATGGCTACACCTTC,CASSSTQGASYGYTF,-,TRBD1,TRBJ1-2,TRBV5-6
TGTGCCAGCAGCGTAGGAGCGGACAGGGGTGAAAAACTGTTTTTT,CASSVGADRGEKLFF,-,TRBD1,TRBJ1-4,TRBV7-9
TGTGCCAGCACCTTTCTAGATACGCAGTATTTT,CASTFLDTQYF,-,-,TRBJ2-3,TRBV12-3/TRBV12-4